This passage covers 25 T cell receptor beta chains from one sample sequenced in a study of blood T cell repertoires in COVID-19. Data came from immunoSEQ multiplex PCR; TCRdb stores just in-frame clones and leaves some out. The repertoire consists of 350,000 to 550,000 clones, with 75% to 90% occurring once and the leading ten covering 0.9% to 1.2%. The sample was PBMCs or T cells enriched from blood (not recorded which). These receptors were collected from a man in his thirties or forties who had recovered from COVID-19.

Written as DNA, the CDR3 is TGTGCCAGCAGCTTGTATCCGGGACAGGGGCATGCCTACACCTTC. The encoded protein is CASSLYPGQGHAYTF. This rearrangement joins TRBV5-4 to TRBJ1-2, with 10 nucleotides matching TRBD1. Germline CDR1 and CDR2: SGHNT and YYREEE (reference sequence). CDR3 length: 15 amino acids. Trimming cost V 1 base and J 10 bases; bases outside gene matches: 10.

The J gene is TRBJ1-5, the V gene TRBV25-1; D ambiguous. Germline V CDR1 and CDR2: MGHDK, SYGVNS. This CDR3 is built from 13 residues. Trimming left V 4 bases short and J 2 bases short, with 6 bases between. This chain's CDR3 is CASSVAGNQPQHF. The CDR3, as DNA: TGTGCCAGCAGTGTGGCGGGCAATCAGCCCCAGCATTTT. The variable domain in full, with the rest retrieved from reference TRBV25-1 and TRBJ1-5, is EADIYQTPRYLVIGTGKKITLECSQTMGHDKMYWYQQDPGMELHLIHYSYGVNSTEKGDLSSESTVSRIRTEHFPLTLESARPSHTSQYLCASSVAGNQPQHFGDGTRLSIL.

This chain uses TRBV30 with TRBJ2-3; 11 bases match TRBD2. Trimming at V came to 4 bases and at J to 5 bases, leaving 5 bases not matched to a gene. The germline V gene encodes CDR1 GTSNPN and CDR2 SVGIG (reference sequence). The CDR3 has 14 residues. The CDR3 DNA follows: TGTGCCTGGACGGGACTAGCGGACTTAGATACGCAGTATTTT. This translates into CAWTGLADLDTQYF. The complete variable domain, with remaining parts taken from reference TRBV30 and TRBJ2-3, reads SQTIHQWPATLVQPVGSPLSLECTVEGTSNPNLYWYRQAAGRGLQLLFYSVGIGQISSEVPQNLSASRPQDRQFILSSKKLLLSDSGFYLCAWTGLADLDTQYFGPGTRLTVL.

The gene calls are TRBV28 and TRBJ1-4; the match to TRBD1 covers 7 bases. V dropped 5 bases and J dropped 5; count of bases not matched to a gene: 2. This CDR3 is built from 13 residues. Germline loops: CDR1 MDHEN, CDR2 SYDVKM. The CDR3 coding sequence is TGTGCCAGCAGTCGCAGGGGGAATGAAAAACTGTTTTTT. Residues: CASSRRGNEKLFF.

This rearrangement joins TRBV29-1 to TRBJ1-2; D not certain. This CDR3 comprises 13 residues. CDR1 and CDR2 from the germline V gene are SQVTM and ANQGSEA. V was shortened by 1 base and J by 8 bases, with 14 bases between the two germline ends. DNA of the CDR3: TGCAGCGTTGAAGTGGCTTCCCGGGGAGGCTACACCTTC. It yields the protein CSVEVASRGGYTF.

The rearrangement joins TRBV28 to TRBJ1-2, with D possibly TRBD1 on 5 matching bases. Germline CDR1 MDHEN, CDR2 SYDVKM. The CDR3 consists of 16 residues. Trimming removed 7 bases at V and 3 bases at J, with 21 bases between. The CDR3 is CASTTWTGVDHYGYTF. CDR3 in DNA: TGTGCCAGCACCACCTGGACGGGGGTGGATCACTATGGCTACACCTTC.

V gene TRBV30 combines with J gene TRBJ2-3; no clear D gene. Germline CDR1 is GTSNPN and CDR2 is SVGIG (reference sequence). This CDR3 comprises 11 residues. V dropped 5 bases and J dropped 2 bases, with 5 bases sitting between them. As DNA, the CDR3 is TGTGCCTGGCTATACACAGATACGCAGTATTTT. It encodes CAWLYTDTQYF. Drawing the rest from reference TRBV30 and TRBJ2-3, the complete variable domain is SQTIHQWPATLVQPVGSPLSLECTVEGTSNPNLYWYRQAAGRGLQLLFYSVGIGQISSEVPQNLSASRPQDRQFILSSKKLLLSDSGFYLCAWLYTDTQYFGPGTRLTVL.

The chain links TRBV6-1 to TRBJ2-7; 12 bases are shared with TRBD2. Germline V gives CDR1 MNHNS, CDR2 SASEGT. The CDR3 has 16 amino acids. J lost 6 bases, V lost 4 bases, and 10 bases had no gene match. CDR3 nucleotide sequence: TGTGCCAGCAGTGGGTCAAGACTAGCGGGAGATAGCGAGCAGTACTTC. As protein: CASSGSRLAGDSEQYF.

The count of this clone is one. A junction boundary mismatches the germline segment, possibly from a read error. The chain recombines TRBV3-1 (or the pseudogene TRBV3-2) with TRBJ2-5; TRBD2 agrees at 12 bases. The length of the CDR3 is 17 residues. Germline V gene data show CDR1 as LGHDT and CDR2 as YNNKEL (reference sequence). CDR3 region: CASSQDRLAGDQETQYF. The CDR3 DNA follows: TGTGCCAGCAGCCAAGACAGACTAGCGGGAGACCAGGAGACCCAGTACTTC.

The chain is built from TRBV28 and TRBJ2-7, with 7 bases lining up with TRBD1. J gave up 1 base and V 6 bases, and 6 bases lay outside the gene matches. In germline, CDR1 is MDHEN, CDR2 SYDVKM. The CDR3 extends over 14 amino acids. The chain's CDR3 is CASREQGRSYEQYF. The CDR3 DNA reads TGTGCCAGCAGGGAACAGGGGAGATCCTACGAGCAGTACTTC.

V and J are TRBV28 and TRBJ1-2; weak D call: TRBD1 (5 bases). The CDR3 runs 17 residues. Trimming shortened V by 6 bases and J by 8 bases, and 28 bases separated the two germline ends. From germline, CDR1 is MDHEN and CDR2 SYDVKM. The CDR3 loop reads CASSLGGGGGLPGGYTF. The CDR3 DNA reads as TGTGCCAGCAGCCTCGGGGGGGGTGGAGGGCTCCCCGGCGGCTACACCTTC.

The chain combines TRBV7-9 with TRBJ2-7, with D possibly TRBD1 on 5 matching bases. V lost 4 bases and J lost 3, with 7 bases in between. Germline V CDR1 and CDR2: SEHNR, FQNEAQ (reference sequence). The CDR3 has 12 residues. CDR3 loop: CASSSQGYEQYF. In nucleotides, the CDR3 is TGTGCCAGCAGCTCCCAGGGCTACGAGCAGTACTTC.

J is TRBJ2-2 and V is TRBV7-8, with 9 nucleotides matching TRBD2. Germline V gene data show CDR1 as SGHVS and CDR2 as FQNEAQ. This CDR3 spans 16 amino acids. V lost 1 base and J lost 6; bases outside the gene matches: 6. The CDR3 sequence: CASSLGGGLAPGELFF. The DNA for the CDR3 is TGTGCCAGCAGCTTAGGTGGGGGACTAGCCCCCGGGGAGCTGTTTTTT.

This chain connects TRBV11-2 to TRBJ2-7; 7 positions match TRBD1. CDR3 size: 15 residues. Trimming removed 7 bases from V and 0 bases from J; junction bases left unmatched: 9. The germline V gene has CDR1 SGHAT and CDR2 FQNNGV. CDR3 loop: CASITPGQISYEQYF. The CDR3 DNA reads TGTGCCAGCATCACACCGGGACAGATCTCCTACGAGCAGTACTTC.

The chain recombines TRBV12-1 with TRBJ2-1; the table names TRBD2, a call not compared with the DNA. TRBV12-1 has pseudogene status. CDR3 length equals 17 residues. The CDR3 sequence is CASNSLPLAHSYNEQFF. CDR3 DNA: TGTGCCAGCAACTCTCTTCCACTAGCGCATTCCTACAATGAGCAGTTCTTC.

This chain joins TRBV19 and TRBJ2-5; TRBD2 matches 8 bases. With V trimmed by 9 bases and J by 4 bases, 7 bases remained unmatched. The CDR3 has 13 amino acids. Germline CDR1 and CDR2: LNHDA and SQIVND (reference sequence). The DNA of the CDR3 is TGTGCCAGCGCTAGGACTAGCAGAGAGACCCAGTACTTC. Translating gives CASARTSRETQYF.

The chain recombines TRBV5-6 with TRBJ2-7, with D possibly matching TRBD2 (5 bases). The CDR3 has 13 amino acids. Trimming took 1 base from V and 10 from J, leaving 15 bases between them. The V gene's germline CDR1 is SGHDT and CDR2 YYEEEE. The CDR3 coding sequence is TGTGCCAGCAGCTTGTCCGAGCGAGGGTATCAGTACTTC. Its translation: CASSLSERGYQYF.

This clone has a handful of counts. CDR3 residues: CASSLGGSSGNTIYF. CDR3 coding DNA: TGTGCCAGCAGCTTAGGCGGAAGCTCTGGAAACACCATATATTTT. This chain uses TRBV9 with TRBJ1-3; D not resolved. The CDR3 is 15 residues long. Germline V lookup: CDR1 SGDLS, CDR2 YYNGEE. Between the trimmed V and J ends, which lost 4 bases and 0 bases, there was a span of 11 bases.

The genes are TRBV5-1 and TRBJ1-2; D is ambiguous. Germline-derived CDR1 and CDR2 are SGHRS and YFSETQ. CDR3 length: 13 residues. The ends were cut back, 2 bases at V and 9 bases at J, with 14 bases in the middle. The CDR3 DNA sequence: TGCGCCAGCAGCTTAGGAGGGCCCTTGAGCTACACCTTC. This gives the protein CASSLGGPLSYTF.

The chain links TRBV19 to TRBJ1-1, with D perhaps matching TRBD1 (6 bases). The CDR3 runs 13 residues. V shed 6 bases and J shed 5 bases, with 13 bases lying between them. Germline CDR1 LNHDA, CDR2 SQIVND (reference sequence). The CDR3, as DNA: TGTGCCAGTAGGGGGGCCGTATGGACTGAAGCTTTCTTT. The encoded protein is CASRGAVWTEAFF.

Turning to this clone: The sample contains more than one DNA sequence encoding this CDR3. The J gene is TRBJ2-5, the V gene TRBV29-1; TRBD2 matches at 11 bases. Germline trimming cut 6 bases from V and 3 bases from J; bases unmatched to any gene: 0. The germline V gene encodes CDR1 SQVTM and CDR2 ANQGSEA. The CDR3 spans 12 residues. The CDR3 region is CSVLAGEETQYF. CDR3 nucleotides: TGCAGCGTACTAGCGGGAGAAGAGACCCAGTACTTC.

V gene TRBV28 combines with J gene TRBJ2-1, with 7 bases aligning to TRBD1. CDR1 MDHEN and CDR2 SYDVKM come from the germline V gene. The V segment lost 5 bases and the J segment 9 bases; nucleotides outside the gene matches: 10. This CDR3 is built from 14 residues. The CDR3 loop reads CASSIGGPGSEQFF. The DNA of the CDR3 is TGTGCCAGCAGTATAGGGGGCCCTGGGAGTGAGCAGTTCTTC.

The genes are TRBV12-5 and TRBJ1-1; TRBD1 matches 10 bases. This CDR3 contains 15 residues. Germline loops: CDR1 LGHNT, CDR2 FRNRAP. Losses at the gene ends were 6 bases for V and 4 bases for J; bases not matched to a gene: 8. The CDR3 nucleotides read TGTGCTAGTGGCACGAGGGGACAGGGGTTCACTGAAGCTTTCTTT. Translated, it gives CASGTRGQGFTEAFF.

This sequence joins TRBV28 and TRBJ1-4; tentative D call: TRBD1 (6 bases). Germline V CDR1 and CDR2: MDHEN, SYDVKM. V gave up 6 bases and J gave up 2 bases, with 10 bases separating them. There are 14 residues in the CDR3. The CDR3 nucleotides read TGTGCCAGCAGACAGGGTATCACTAATGAAAAACTGTTTTTT. Translating it yields CASRQGITNEKLFF.

DNA for the CDR3: TGTGCCAGCAGTTATGGGACTAGCGGCTACACCGGGGAGCTGTTTTTT. Encoded protein: CASSYGTSGYTGELFF. The chain couples TRBV6-2 or TRBV6-3 to TRBJ2-2, with 11 bases matching TRBD2. Germline-derived CDR1 and CDR2 are MNHEY and SVGEGT. This CDR3 has 16 residues. V was clipped by 3 bases and J by 3 bases; unmatched bases: 3.